A selection of T cell receptor beta chains follows, all from one sample in a study of liver allograft versus peripheral blood T cells. MiXCR, run by TCRdb on the reads, gives a single entry per CDR3 protein. The sample records fewer than 7,000 distinct CDR3 sequences, roughly 15% being singletons. The receptor set was obtained from a human patient who had a liver transplant. Some of the T cells may derive from the graft donor. Both conserved end residues are part of each CDR3. The D gene is left open where the match is weak. Expanded clones are given a class, and other clones once, few, many or no size at all.

j_call d_call clone_size v_call cdr3_aa
TRBJ2-7 . few TRBV6-5 CASKSAVGQTFSYEQYF
TRBJ1-1 . many TRBV20-1 CSARIDSRMNTEAFF
TRBJ2-7 TRBD2 . TRBV3-1 CASSLLAEVGEQYF
TRBJ1-1 . medium-sized TRBV6-1 CASSGQPGIDTEAFF
TRBJ1-2 . . TRBV7-9 CASSSRDYGYTF
TRBJ1-2 . few TRBV12-3/TRBV12-4 CASSLRYGGGYTF
TRBJ1-6 . . TRBV7-9 CASSLEGSYNSPLHF
TRBJ2-1 . medium-sized TRBV6-1 CASKEGGLDYNEQFF
TRBJ1-3 . . TRBV12-3/TRBV12-4 CASSFSGNGNTIYF
TRBJ1-2 . medium-sized TRBV19 CASSINGPTYGYTF
TRBJ1-1 . medium-sized TRBV19 CASSGRGGANTEAFF
TRBJ2-3 . . TRBV11-2 CASSRFLRGGGTDTQYF
TRBJ1-6 TRBD1 . TRBV28 CASITGASPLHF
TRBJ2-7 TRBD1 many TRBV12-3/TRBV12-4 CASRGQVGSYEQYF
TRBJ2-5 . few TRBV7-2 CASSLQPQETQYF
TRBJ2-2 . few TRBV12-3/TRBV12-4 CASSFVPTGELFF
TRBJ2-7 . many TRBV10-2 CASRRNELYEQYF
TRBJ1-1 . . TRBV12-3/TRBV12-4 CASTSLLGGNTEAFF
TRBJ2-1 TRBD2 few TRBV6-5 CASSRAVAGGNEQFF
TRBJ1-2 . large TRBV29-1 CSVTGTAFNYGYTF
TRBJ1-5 . medium-sized TRBV6-6 CASSPGNQPQHF
TRBJ1-2 . medium-sized TRBV9 CASSVFEDATRGYTF
TRBJ1-5 . medium-sized TRBV19 CASSIEGDQPQHF
TRBJ2-3 . . TRBV7-2 CASSQSTDTQYF
TRBJ1-4 . medium-sized TRBV19 CASSKLVATNEKLFF
TRBJ1-1 . . TRBV3-1 CASSQSNLNTEAFF
TRBJ2-7 . few TRBV20-1 CSARVDVAPYEQYF
TRBJ1-1 TRBD1 few TRBV7-2 CASSPGQGATEAFF
TRBJ2-7 . . TRBV7-9 CASSLLEGVPEEQYF
TRBJ1-6 . . TRBV5-5 CASSLLGWRDSPLHF
TRBJ1-6 TRBD1 few TRBV20-1 CSADRGTNSPLHF
TRBJ2-4 TRBD1 few TRBV5-6 CASRRDRDDKNIQYF
TRBJ2-3 TRBD2 few TRBV19 CASSQDRLAGDGEDTQYF
TRBJ1-1 TRBD1 few TRBV20-1 CSARGTGWAFF
TRBJ1-1 . few TRBV12-3/TRBV12-4 CASRPYWNTEAFF
TRBJ1-1 . medium-sized TRBV6-6 CASSYTGTGNTEAFF
TRBJ1-4 . few TRBV12-3/TRBV12-4 CASSPGLPVEKLFF
TRBJ1-5 . medium-sized TRBV5-6 CASSLTRHSINQPQHF
TRBJ1-2 . few TRBV12-3/TRBV12-4 CASSSGGAINYGYTF
TRBJ1-1 . many TRBV12-3/TRBV12-4 CASSFNANTEAFF
TRBJ2-1 TRBD1 . TRBV20-1 CSADPGQPYNEQFF
TRBJ2-7 . many TRBV12-3/TRBV12-4 CASSRGASYEQYF
TRBJ2-7 . medium-sized TRBV28 CASFPGTDQLTFYEQYF
TRBJ1-6 . . TRBV30 CAWSRQENSPLHF
TRBJ1-2 . medium-sized TRBV11-2 CASSFPNYGYTF
TRBJ1-2 TRBD1 many TRBV19 CASRRTGAKGYTF
TRBJ1-2 TRBD1 few TRBV10-2 CASSESVTGNYGYTF
TRBJ1-5 . medium-sized TRBV6-5 CASSYFPGSNQPQHF
TRBJ2-6 . medium-sized TRBV18 CASLGENGANVLTF
TRBJ1-1 . medium-sized TRBV6-1 CASNGTPNTEAFF
TRBJ1-2 TRBD1 medium-sized TRBV19 CASSGTGGSEDYGYTF
TRBJ1-6 TRBD1 many TRBV20-1 CSARGQYPNSPLHF
TRBJ1-6 . medium-sized TRBV5-6 CASSFRGATSPLHF
TRBJ2-3 . medium-sized TRBV6-2/TRBV6-3 CASSPGTSTDTQYF
TRBJ1-2 . medium-sized TRBV18 CASSPSTAQGREGYTF